Shown below are 24 T cell receptor beta chains from a single sample sequenced in a study of graft-versus-host responses after intestinal transplantation. TCRdb's table, derived via immunoSEQ multiplex PCR, lists solely in-frame clones and lacks some. Seen here are approximately 86,000 clones, around 93% observed once, and the top ten hold around 0.36%. No cognate antigen is known for these TCRs. The sample consisted of unstimulated CD8+ T cells sorted from spleen or lymph node cells, taken before transplant. The source of these receptors is a human donor who was the organ donor for an intestinal transplant.

This rearrangement joins TRBV27 to TRBJ1-1; weak D call: TRBD1 (5 bases). Between the trimmed V and J ends, which lost 2 bases and 3 bases, there was a span of 13 bases. The CDR3 loop spans 15 amino acids. CDR1 MNHEY and CDR2 SMNVEV come from the germline V gene (reference sequence). CDR3 coding DNA: TGTGCCAGCAGTTTAAATGCAGGGTGGTACACTGAAGCTTTCTTT. This translates into CASSLNAGWYTEAFF.

The chain couples TRBV5-4 to TRBJ1-1; D unclear. Germline CDR1 reads SGHNT; CDR2 reads YYREEE (reference sequence). Trimming pared 1 base from V and 2 bases from J, leaving 3 bases between. This CDR3 comprises 12 residues. In nucleotides, the CDR3 is TGTGCCAGCAGCTTGATAAACACTGAAGCTTTCTTT. It specifies CASSLINTEAFF. The entire variable domain, with the rest obtained from reference TRBV5-4 and TRBJ1-1, is as follows: ETGVTQSPTHLIKTRGQQVTLRCSSQSGHNTVSWYQQALGQGPQFIFQYYREEENGRGNFPPRFSGLQFPNYSSELNVNALELDDSALYLCASSLINTEAFFGQGTRLTVV.

The chain uses TRBV19 and TRBJ2-7, with a tentative D call TRBD1 (6 bases). The CDR3 has 14 residues. Deletions cut 9 bases from V and 6 bases from J, with 21 bases between. Germline V CDR1 and CDR2: LNHDA, SQIVND (reference sequence). CDR3 sequence: CASSPLSGASEQYF. CDR3 sequence (DNA): TGTGCCAGCTCCCCACTCTCAGGGGCGAGCGAGCAGTACTTC. The full variable domain, in which reference TRBV19 and TRBJ2-7 provide the parts outside the CDR3, is DGGITQSPKYLFRKEGQNVTLSCEQNLNHDAMYWYRQDPGQGLRLIYYSQIVNDFQKGDIAEGYSVSREKKESFPLTVTSAQKNPTAFYLCASSPLSGASEQYFGPGTRLTVT.

The J gene is TRBJ1-2, the V gene TRBV2; D is perhaps TRBD1 (5 bases). V was cut by 7 bases and J by 5 bases, with 11 bases left in between. The CDR3 extends over 12 amino acids. From germline, CDR1 is SNHLY and CDR2 FYNNEI. CDR3 amino acids: CASTGDVYGYTF. CDR3 coding DNA: TGTGCCAGCACGGGGGACGTTTATGGCTACACCTTC.

The chain has TRBV19 and TRBJ2-2; D unclear. The CDR3 loop spans 11 amino acids. V lost 10 bases, J lost 4 bases, and 7 bases lay in between. In germline, CDR1 is LNHDA, CDR2 SQIVND (reference sequence). The CDR3 spells CATGVTGELFF. As DNA, the CDR3 is TGTGCCACCGGTGTCACCGGGGAGCTGTTTTTT.

Note on this clone: A junction end diverges from the germline sequence, so it may reflect a read error. V is TRBV9 and J is TRBJ2-7; unclear D gene. Germline CDR1 is SGDLS and CDR2 is YYNGEE. This CDR3 has 15 residues. CDR3 DNA: TGTGCCAGCGGCGTAGGCCCAGGTAACTCCTACGAGCAGTACTTC. Translating it yields CASGVGPGNSYEQYF.

This clone was observed a single time. The gene calls are TRBV5-1 and TRBJ1-2; D may be TRBD1 (6 bases). The CDR3 runs to 14 residues. The ends were cut back, 4 bases at V and 1 base at J, with 11 bases in the middle. CDR1 is SGHRS, CDR2 YFSETQ, per germline. CDR3 loop: CASSKKDSNYGYTF. CDR3 nucleotide sequence: TGCGCCAGCAGCAAAAAGGACAGTAACTATGGCTACACCTTC.

V gene TRBV6-5 combines with J gene TRBJ2-1; the match to TRBD2 covers 7 bases. V shed 6 bases, J shed 5 bases, and the junction held 7 bases outside the gene matches. This CDR3 is 14 amino acids long. Germline V gene lookup returns CDR1 MNHEY and CDR2 SVGAGI. The CDR3 DNA reads as TGTGCCAGCAGCCCGGCGGGAGCGCACAATGAGCAGTTCTTC. Amino acids: CASSPAGAHNEQFF.

This chain links TRBV5-4 with TRBJ2-5; tentatively, D is TRBD2 (7 bases). CDR1 SGHNT and CDR2 YYREEE come from the germline V gene (reference sequence). Trimming left V 4 bases short and J 4 bases short, with 20 bases between. This CDR3 spans 16 amino acids. CDR3 loop: CASSPILAGARETQYF. CDR3 sequence (DNA): TGTGCCAGCAGCCCCATACTTGCGGGGGCGAGAGAGACCCAGTACTTC.

The V gene is TRBV9, the J gene TRBJ1-1; TRBD1 matches 7 bases. The ends lost 0 bases at V and 7 bases at J; junction bases unmatched: 6. This CDR3 has 14 amino acids. Germline assignment: CDR1 SGDLS and CDR2 YYNGEE. CDR3 sequence reads: CASSVGLQGIEAFF. The CDR3 DNA reads TGTGCCAGCAGCGTAGGACTACAGGGGATTGAAGCTTTCTTT.

The DNA for the CDR3 is TGTGCCAGCACCAGCGTAGCGGGGGGGCCTGGATATACGCAGTATTTT. Translating it yields CASTSVAGGPGYTQYF. The rearrangement links TRBV27 to TRBJ2-3; 11 positions agree with TRBD2. CDR1 is MNHEY, CDR2 SMNVEV, per germline (reference sequence). V trimming: 7 bases; J trimming: 7 bases; junction bases outside the gene matches: 13. The CDR3 sequence is 16 residues long.

V gene TRBV7-6 combines with J gene TRBJ2-3, with 12 bases aligning to TRBD2. The junction had 9 bases not matched to a gene; V was cut back by 9 bases and J by 5 bases. The CDR3 extends over 15 amino acids. Looked up from germline, CDR1 is SGHVS and CDR2 is FNYEAQ. The CDR3 loop reads CASSLAGGLGDTQYF. The CDR3 nucleotides read TGTGCCAGTTCGCTAGCGGGGGGGCTCGGAGATACGCAGTATTTT.

This clone has only a few counts. This sequence joins TRBV13 and TRBJ1-5; D is perhaps TRBD1 (5 bases). The V and J ends lost 0 bases and 3 bases respectively, with 6 bases between them. The V gene's germline CDR1 is PRHDT and CDR2 FYEKMQ (reference sequence). The CDR3 sequence is 14 residues long. CDR3 amino acids: CASSLGTVNQPQHF. CDR3 DNA sequence: TGTGCCAGCAGCTTAGGGACAGTCAATCAGCCCCAGCATTTT.

The gene calls are TRBV9 and TRBJ2-3, with 9 bases identical to TRBD2. V was clipped by 0 bases and J by 2 bases; unmatched bases: 1. The CDR3 runs to 15 residues. Germline-derived CDR1 and CDR2 are SGDLS and YYNGEE. This CDR3 reads CASSVGLAATDTQYF. DNA of the CDR3: TGTGCCAGCAGCGTAGGACTAGCGGCCACAGATACGCAGTATTTT.

The genes are TRBV11-2 and TRBJ2-2; 10 bases fit TRBD2. The germline V gene has CDR1 SGHAT and CDR2 FQNNGV. Trimming at V came to 5 bases and at J to 7 bases, leaving 10 bases not matched to a gene. The CDR3 contains 16 residues. The DNA of the CDR3 is TGTGCCAGCAGCGACGAAGCGGGGGGGCAGGGCGGGGAGCTGTTTTTT. This codes for CASSDEAGGQGGELFF.

This chain uses TRBV19 with TRBJ2-3, with 7 bases aligning to TRBD1. The CDR3 spans 15 residues. From germline, CDR1 is LNHDA and CDR2 SQIVND (reference sequence). V gave up 8 bases and J gave up 0 bases; unmatched junction bases: 8. The DNA of the CDR3 is TGTGCCAGTTCAGAGGGGGCTTCGAGCACAGATACGCAGTATTTT. It is translated as CASSEGASSTDTQYF.

The chain joins TRBV7-3 to TRBJ2-1; 15 bases line up with TRBD2. The CDR3 runs to 19 residues. Germline-derived CDR1 and CDR2 are SGHTA and FQGTGA. Trimming took 0 bases from V and 7 from J; bases not matched to a gene: 10. The CDR3 loop is CASSLTGTSGGLVWNEQFF. In nucleotides, the CDR3 is TGTGCCAGCAGCTTAACCGGGACTAGCGGGGGGTTAGTTTGGAATGAGCAGTTCTTC.

The sample holds one count of this clone. V and J are TRBV27 and TRBJ2-5, with D possibly TRBD1 on 6 matching bases. CDR1 is MNHEY, CDR2 SMNVEV, per germline (reference sequence). V was shortened by 5 bases and J by 0 bases, with 13 bases between the two germline ends. This CDR3 has 15 residues. CDR3 nucleotide sequence: TGTGCCAGCAGTCTACGACAGGCTTACCAAGAGACCCAGTACTTC. Residues: CASSLRQAYQETQYF.

The V gene is TRBV7-9, the J gene TRBJ2-3; the match to TRBD1 covers 10 bases. The CDR3 is 17 amino acids. Germline trimming cut 2 bases from V and 9 bases from J; bases unmatched to any gene: 14. Germline V gives CDR1 SEHNR, CDR2 FQNEAQ (reference sequence). The CDR3 sequence is CASSLYFADRGPETQYF. The CDR3, as DNA: TGTGCCAGCAGCTTATATTTTGCTGACAGGGGGCCGGAAACGCAGTATTTT.

This clone was picked up a small number of times. CDR3 amino acids: CASSLRQGARETQYF. The CDR3 DNA sequence: TGCGCCAGCAGCTTGCGACAGGGGGCCAGGGAGACCCAGTACTTC. J is TRBJ2-5 and V is TRBV5-1; 10 bases are shared with TRBD1. The CDR3 loop spans 15 amino acids. V was clipped by 1 base and J by 5 bases; unmatched bases: 5. In germline, CDR1 is SGHRS, CDR2 YFSETQ.

This sequence joins TRBV5-1 and TRBJ1-1, with 9 bases matching TRBD1. Germline lookup yields CDR1 SGHRS and CDR2 YFSETQ. The CDR3 loop spans 18 amino acids. J lost 4 bases, V lost 3 bases, and 16 bases had no gene match. The CDR3 region is CASSYSGTGNVRGTEAFF. As DNA, the CDR3 is TGCGCCAGCAGCTATTCCGGGACAGGGAATGTTAGGGGCACTGAAGCTTTCTTT.

The chain has TRBV2 and TRBJ1-2, with D maybe TRBD1 (5 bases). Trimming removed 7 bases from V and 6 bases from J, with 21 bases in between. CDR1 is SNHLY, CDR2 FYNNEI, per germline. The CDR3 sequence is 15 residues long. The CDR3 loop is CASTLIDSLYDGYTF. DNA for the CDR3: TGTGCCAGCACCCTAATTGACAGCCTCTATGATGGCTACACCTTC.

This chain links TRBV29-1 with TRBJ2-5; no clear D gene. Germline V gene data show CDR1 as SQVTM and CDR2 as ANQGSEA. CDR3 length equals 12 residues. With 7 bases removed from V and 5 bases from J, the gap between germline ends came to 14 bases. The CDR3 coding sequence is TGCAGCGGCAGACTCCGGAAGGAGACCCAGTACTTC. Its protein product is CSGRLRKETQYF. The full variable domain, completed using reference TRBV29-1 and TRBJ2-5, is SAVISQKPSRDICQRGTSLTIQCQVDSQVTMMFWYRQQPGQSLTLIATANQGSEATYESGFVIDKFPISRPNLTFSTLTVSNMSPEDSSIYLCSGRLRKETQYFGPGTRLLVL.

The chain has TRBV27 and TRBJ2-7; 8 bases match TRBD1. Germline V gene data show CDR1 as MNHEY and CDR2 as SMNVEV (reference sequence). Trimming took 5 bases from V and 5 from J; bases not matched to a gene: 14. The CDR3 is 16 amino acids. The CDR3 DNA follows: TGTGCCAGCAGTCCACAACCCGGACAGGGTGCCCACGAGCAGTACTTC. This translates into CASSPQPGQGAHEQYF.